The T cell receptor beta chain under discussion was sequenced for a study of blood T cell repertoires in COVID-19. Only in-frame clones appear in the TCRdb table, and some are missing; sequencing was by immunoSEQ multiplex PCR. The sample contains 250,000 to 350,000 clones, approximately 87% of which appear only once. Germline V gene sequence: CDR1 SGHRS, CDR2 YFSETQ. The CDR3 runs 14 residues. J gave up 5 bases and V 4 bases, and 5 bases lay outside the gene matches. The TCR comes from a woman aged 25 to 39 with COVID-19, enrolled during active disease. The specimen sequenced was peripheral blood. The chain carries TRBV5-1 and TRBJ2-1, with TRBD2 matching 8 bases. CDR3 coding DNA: TGCGCCAGCAGCATGAGCGGGGGTCACAATGAGCAGTTCTTC. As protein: CASSMSGGHNEQFF.